Each of the 24 T cell receptor beta chains below was sequenced from the same sample in a study of CD8+ T cells in alopecia areata. Treatment indicated: oral pan-JAK inhibitor, 5-10 mg twice daily. The sequencing template was cDNA reverse transcribed from extracted RNA. Using immunoSEQ multiplex PCR, the repertoire was profiled, and TCRdb retains in-frame clones only, with some absent. The sample consists of approximately 160,000 clones, around 60% of them appearing once. Source: CD4+ T cells sorted from blood, taken at week 24, from a patient treated with tofacitinib. These TCRs come from a human donor with alopecia areata.

This chain joins TRBV2 and TRBJ1-1; perhaps TRBD1 as D (6 bases). This CDR3 has 14 amino acids. Germline V gene data show CDR1 as SNHLY and CDR2 as FYNNEI. V was pared by 2 bases and J by 7 bases, with 14 bases between. CDR3 nucleotide sequence: TGTGCCAGCAGTGAACTTAGGACAGCCAATGAAGCTTTCTTT. Encoded protein: CASSELRTANEAFF. Supplemented by reference TRBV2 and TRBJ1-1, the full variable domain reads EPEVTQTPSHQVTQMGQEVILRCVPISNHLYFYWYRQILGQKVEFLVSFYNNEISEKSEIFDDQFSVERPDGSNFTLKIRSTKLEDSAMYFCASSELRTANEAFFGQGTRLTVV.

The CDR3 DNA follows: TGCAGCGTTGAAGCCCAGGGGAACATTCAGTACTTC. Its translation: CSVEAQGNIQYF. The chain couples TRBV29-1 to TRBJ2-4, with a tentative D call TRBD1 (6 bases). This CDR3 has 12 amino acids. The germline V gene has CDR1 SQVTM and CDR2 ANQGSEA. The V end was cut by 1 base, the J end by 7 bases, with 8 bases between.

The chain employs TRBV7-8 and TRBJ1-2, with D perhaps matching TRBD1 (5 bases). Germline CDR1 reads SGHVS; CDR2 reads FQNEAQ. There are 16 residues in the CDR3. Between the trimmed V and J ends, which lost 1 base and 8 bases, there was a span of 20 bases. The CDR3, as DNA: TGTGCCAGCAGCTTAGGCCAAAACGCCGGGACGGGCGGCTACACCTTC. This gives the protein CASSLGQNAGTGGYTF.

The chain combines TRBV6-5 with TRBJ2-5, with D possibly matching TRBD2 (6 bases). Germline V CDR1 and CDR2: MNHEY, SVGAGI. V was pared by 4 bases and J by 4 bases, with 16 bases between. The CDR3 has 15 amino acids. The CDR3 DNA reads TGTGCCAGCAGTTTGGGGGGAGGTAGAGGAGAGACCCAGTACTTC. This encodes CASSLGGGRGETQYF.

A few counts support this clone. The chain has TRBV30 and TRBJ1-2, with no clear D. Germline V CDR1 and CDR2: GTSNPN, SVGIG (reference sequence). This CDR3 spans 14 amino acids. Trimming took 2 bases from V and 2 from J, leaving 12 bases between them. The CDR3 protein is CAWSPLDWNYGYTF. The CDR3 DNA reads TGTGCCTGGAGTCCCCTGGACTGGAACTATGGCTACACCTTC.

This clone was counted only a few times. This rearrangement joins TRBV25-1 to TRBJ1-6; D uncertain. CDR3 size: 12 residues. Germline V gives CDR1 MGHDK, CDR2 SYGVNS. V was cut by 3 bases and J by 14 bases, with 11 bases left in between. This chain's CDR3 is CASSDGLSALHF. The CDR3 nucleotides read TGTGCCAGCAGTGATGGCCTCTCGGCCCTCCACTTT.

The rearrangement links TRBV23-1 to TRBJ2-7, with D possibly matching TRBD2 (5 bases). TRBV23-1 is an ORF for which the function is uncertain. Between the trimmed V and J ends, which lost 4 bases and 0 bases, there was a span of 22 bases. The CDR3 covers 18 residues. DNA for the CDR3: TGCGCCAGCAGTCTCCGGGAAGTTAAAACGATGAGCTCCTACGAGCAGTACTTC. Its translation: CASSLREVKTMSSYEQYF.

This clone is a singleton in its sample. The DNA of the CDR3 is TGTGCCAGCAGCTCGGACAGGGTGGAGGATACGCAGTATTTT. It specifies CASSSDRVEDTQYF. The V call is TRBV5-4, the J call TRBJ2-3, with 8 bases lining up with TRBD1. This CDR3 spans 14 amino acids. The V segment lost 3 bases and the J segment 6 bases; nucleotides outside the gene matches: 6. CDR1 SGHNT and CDR2 YYREEE come from the germline V gene (reference sequence).

This rearrangement joins TRBV7-3 to TRBJ2-3; possibly TRBD1 for D (6 bases). V lost 5 bases and J lost 6, with 15 bases in between. The CDR3 sequence is 14 residues long. CDR1 and CDR2 from the germline V gene are SGHTA and FQGTGA. The DNA of the CDR3 is TGTGCCAGCAGCCCGCAAACAGGGATGGATACGCAGTATTTT. Its translation: CASSPQTGMDTQYF. Variable domain in full (rest from reference TRBV7-3 and TRBJ2-3): GAGVSQTPSNKVTEKGKYVELRCDPISGHTALYWYRQSLGQGPEFLIYFQGTGAADDSGLPNDRFFAVRPEGSVSTLKIQRTERGDSAVYLCASSPQTGMDTQYFGPGTRLTVL.

This clone was counted between two and nine times. The chain combines TRBV4-2 with TRBJ2-1; the match to TRBD2 covers 7 bases. Germline V gene lookup returns CDR1 LGHNA and CDR2 YNFKEQ. The J segment lost 3 bases and the V segment lost 0 bases, leaving 5 bases of the junction unmatched. The CDR3 has 16 amino acids. CDR3 region: CASSQDQSGGYNEQFF. Here the CDR3 DNA reads TGTGCCAGCAGCCAAGATCAGTCGGGGGGCTACAATGAGCAGTTCTTC.

This clone was observed a few times. The chain employs TRBV4-1 and TRBJ1-2; 7 positions match TRBD1. This CDR3 comprises 15 residues. J gave up 1 base and V 4 bases, and 6 bases lay outside the gene matches. Germline values: CDR1 MGHRA, CDR2 YSYEKL. This CDR3 reads CASSPRDSGNYGYTF. CDR3 DNA: TGCGCCAGCAGCCCGCGGGACAGCGGTAACTATGGCTACACCTTC.

The chain recombines TRBV5-1 with TRBJ2-5; TRBD1 agrees at 8 bases. Germline CDR1 reads SGHRS; CDR2 reads YFSETQ. The CDR3 is 13 amino acids. J gave up 3 bases and V 6 bases, and 4 bases lay outside the gene matches. CDR3 DNA: TGCGCCAGCAAGACGGGACAGGAAGAGACCCAGTACTTC. Protein product: CASKTGQEETQYF.

The chain uses TRBV7-8 and TRBJ2-7; perhaps TRBD2 as D (5 bases). V gave up 5 bases and J gave up 6 bases, with 11 bases separating them. The CDR3 is made up of 12 amino acids. Germline V gives CDR1 SGHVS, CDR2 FQNEAQ. This CDR3 is CASSPPRGEQYF. CDR3 nucleotide sequence: TGTGCCAGCAGCCCCCCCCGGGGCGAGCAGTACTTC.

A word on this clone: One end of the junction fails to match germline, which may point to a read error. CDR3 amino acids: CASSVVPGASDNEQFF. For the CDR3, the DNA is TGTGCCAGCAGCGTAGTGCCAGGGGCCTCCGACAATGAGCAGTTCTTC. The V call is TRBV9, the J call TRBJ2-1; perhaps TRBD1 as D (6 bases). The CDR3 sequence is 16 residues long. CDR1 is SGDLS and CDR2 is YYNGEE in the germline V gene. Drawing the rest from reference TRBV9 and TRBJ2-1, the complete variable domain is DSGVTQTPKHLITATGQRVTLRCSPRSGDLSVYWYQQSLDQGLQFLIQYYNGEERAKGNILERFSAQQFPDLHSELNLSSLELGDSALYFCASSVVPGASDNEQFFGPGTRLTVL.

This clone was seen a few times. J is TRBJ1-3 and V is TRBV30; D ambiguous. Germline V gives CDR1 GTSNPN, CDR2 SVGIG (reference sequence). The CDR3 totals 13 residues. The V and J ends lost 7 bases and 0 bases respectively, with 10 bases between them. This CDR3 reads CASPGSSGNTIYF. The CDR3 DNA reads as TGTGCCTCGCCGGGAAGCTCTGGAAACACCATATATTTT.

This chain joins TRBV29-1 and TRBJ2-5; either TRBD1 or TRBD2 may fit D (6 bases each). CDR3 length: 16 amino acids. Germline V gene sequence: CDR1 SQVTM, CDR2 ANQGSEA. Deletions cut 6 bases from V and 5 bases from J, with 25 bases between. This chain's CDR3 is CSVALTGTRRGETQYF. For the CDR3, the DNA is TGCAGCGTGGCTCTAACCGGGACAAGGAGGGGGGAGACCCAGTACTTC.

This clone was found once. The J gene is TRBJ2-2, the V gene TRBV2; 9 bases line up with TRBD1. Germline-derived CDR1 and CDR2 are SNHLY and FYNNEI. With V trimmed by 4 bases and J by 6 bases, 9 bases remained unmatched. The CDR3 consists of 16 residues. The CDR3 DNA follows: TGTGCCAGCAGTGCGGGCGGGACAGGGTCCTCCGGGGAGCTGTTTTTT. Its protein product is CASSAGGTGSSGELFF.

The rearrangement links TRBV25-1 to TRBJ1-2; the D is unclear. V was pared by 8 bases and J by 4 bases, with 11 bases between. Per the germline V gene, CDR1 is MGHDK and CDR2 is SYGVNS. This CDR3 spans 12 amino acids. In DNA form, the CDR3 reads TGTGCCAGCTATGGAATTTCCTATGGCTACACCTTC. Its protein product is CASYGISYGYTF.

The chain is built from TRBV30 and TRBJ1-2; D call uncertain. CDR1 is GTSNPN and CDR2 is SVGIG in the germline V gene (reference sequence). The CDR3 loop spans 12 amino acids. With 2 bases removed from V and 0 bases from J, the gap between germline ends came to 4 bases. The CDR3 coding sequence is TGTGCCTGGAGTATAGCTAACTATGGCTACACCTTC. Translating gives CAWSIANYGYTF.

This clone was picked up a small number of times. The chain is built from TRBV4-1 and TRBJ2-7, with D perhaps TRBD1 (6 bases). Deletions cut 2 bases from V and 2 bases from J, with 13 bases between. This CDR3 is 15 amino acids long. Germline values: CDR1 MGHRA, CDR2 YSYEKL. CDR3 loop: CASSQIQGPTYEQYF. CDR3 coding DNA: TGCGCCAGCAGCCAAATACAGGGACCAACCTACGAGCAGTACTTC.

This chain joins TRBV11-1 and TRBJ2-7; perhaps D is TRBD1 or TRBD2 (5 bases each). The CDR3 runs 14 residues. The V end lost 5 bases, the J end lost 3 bases, and 14 bases lay between the germline ends. CDR1 is SGHAT, CDR2 FQDESV, per germline (reference sequence). The CDR3 reads CASSPQGRFYEQYF. Written as DNA, the CDR3 is TGTGCCAGCAGCCCCCAGGGACGTTTCTACGAGCAGTACTTC.

This clone has a handful of counts. CDR3 sequence (DNA): TGTGCCAGCAGTGAATCCGGCGGAAAGAACACCGGGGAGCTGTTTTTT. Its protein is CASSESGGKNTGELFF. The chain couples TRBV25-1 to TRBJ2-2; no clear D. Looked up from germline, CDR1 is MGHDK and CDR2 is SYGVNS. This CDR3 spans 16 amino acids. The V end was cut by 1 base, the J end by 1 base, with 10 bases between.

This clone was observed a few times. The chain uses TRBV29-1 and TRBJ2-2; D unresolved. Germline-derived CDR1 and CDR2 are SQVTM and ANQGSEA. Between the trimmed V and J ends, which lost 4 bases and 1 base, there was a span of 10 bases. This CDR3 is 14 amino acids long. DNA of the CDR3: TGCAGCGTTGTCTCTGGCCTGAACACCGGGGAGCTGTTTTTT. It is translated as CSVVSGLNTGELFF.

The chain links TRBV7-9 to TRBJ2-5, with a weak D call TRBD2 (7 bases). Trimming took off 2 bases at V and 8 bases at J, with 21 bases between the two ends. From germline, CDR1 is SEHNR and CDR2 FQNEAQ (reference sequence). CDR3 length: 16 residues. The CDR3 DNA is TGTGCCAGCAGCTTACGTCGGGGGGCCGGCCCCCAAACCCAGTACTTC. It encodes CASSLRRGAGPQTQYF.